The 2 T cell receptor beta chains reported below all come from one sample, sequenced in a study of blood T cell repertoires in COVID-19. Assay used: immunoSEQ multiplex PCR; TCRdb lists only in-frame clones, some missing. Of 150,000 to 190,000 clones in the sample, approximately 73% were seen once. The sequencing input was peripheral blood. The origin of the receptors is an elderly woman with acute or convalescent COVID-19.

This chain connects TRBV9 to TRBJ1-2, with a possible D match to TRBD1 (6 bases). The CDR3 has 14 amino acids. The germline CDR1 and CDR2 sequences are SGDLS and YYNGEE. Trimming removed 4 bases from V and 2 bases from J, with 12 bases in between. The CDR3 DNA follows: TGTGCCAGCAGCCCAGGGACACCGAACTATGGCTACACCTTC. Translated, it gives CASSPGTPNYGYTF. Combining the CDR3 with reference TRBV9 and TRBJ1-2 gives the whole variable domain DSGVTQTPKHLITATGQRVTLRCSPRSGDLSVYWYQQSLDQGLQFLIQYYNGEERAKGNILERFSAQQFPDLHSELNLSSLELGDSALYFCASSPGTPNYGYTFGSGTRLTVV.

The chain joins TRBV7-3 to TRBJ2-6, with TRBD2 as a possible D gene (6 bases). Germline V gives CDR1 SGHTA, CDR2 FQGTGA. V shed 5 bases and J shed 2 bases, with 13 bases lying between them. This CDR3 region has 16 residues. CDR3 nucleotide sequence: TGTGCCAGCAGCGTAGGCCCGGGGGCTGGGGCCAACGTCCTGACTTTC. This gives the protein CASSVGPGAGANVLTF.